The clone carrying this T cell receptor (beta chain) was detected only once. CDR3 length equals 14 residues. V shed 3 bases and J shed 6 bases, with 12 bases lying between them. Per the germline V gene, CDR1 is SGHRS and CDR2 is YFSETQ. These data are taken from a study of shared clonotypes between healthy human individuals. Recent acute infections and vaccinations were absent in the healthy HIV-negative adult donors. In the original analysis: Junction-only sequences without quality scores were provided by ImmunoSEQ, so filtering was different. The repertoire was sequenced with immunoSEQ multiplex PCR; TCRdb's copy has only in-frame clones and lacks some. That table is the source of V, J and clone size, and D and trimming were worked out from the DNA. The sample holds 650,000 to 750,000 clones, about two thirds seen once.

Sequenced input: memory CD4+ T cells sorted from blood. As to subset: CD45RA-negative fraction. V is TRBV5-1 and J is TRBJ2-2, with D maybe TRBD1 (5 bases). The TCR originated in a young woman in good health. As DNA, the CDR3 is TGCGCCAGCAGCTGGACCTCAGGGTCCGGGGAGCTGTTTTTT. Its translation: CASSWTSGSGELFF.